This TCR beta chain was retrieved from a study of blood T cells in healthy people across ages (dated by TCRdb to 2014 to 2015). Regarding the study in general: In model experiments, roughly one uniquely barcoded TCR beta cDNA molecule per two T cells was captured by template switching. The study measured age-related changes in TCR beta repertoire diversity using deep sequencing normalized with unique cDNA molecular identifiers. The donors were split into four age groups: young (average around 15 years), middle-aged (about 40), aged (about 62) and long-lived (approximately 80). For two donors (one aged 18 to 29 and one aged 80 or older), the study analyzed two additional independent replicas of 1 million unique cDNA reads from the same blood draw.

Library creation used 5' RACE. The sample was run on an Illumina HiSeq 2500. A second PCR of 7 to 11 cycles was performed with a sample-barcoded 5' primer and a J-beta primer mix. Each TCR beta cDNA molecule received a unique molecular identifier from a template-switch 5' adaptor carrying 12 random nucleotides. Each sample yielded at least 3 million CDR3-containing paired-end reads. First-strand cDNA was synthesized from all RNA with the Mint cDNA synthesis kit, primed by a TRBC-specific oligonucleotide. Following uracil-DNA glycosylase treatment, all cDNA underwent a first 18-cycle PCR with the universal primers M1SS and BC2_uni_R. As for how the authors treated the data: Each sample was normalized by randomly selecting 1 million high-quality reads, each carrying a distinct molecular identifier. Instead of being binned into consensus sequences, reads that shared molecular identifiers were thrown out. MiTCR, with a Q25 quality threshold and the strictest error-elimination algorithm, was used for CDR3 identification, clonotype clustering and error correction. Lower-bound total TCR beta diversity was estimated with a nonparametric unseen species model using Euler transformation. TCRdb reprocessed the public reads (quality trimming at Q25 with fastp, clone calling with MiXCR) and kept in-frame beta chains. Every CDR3 protein is listed once, alongside the most common genes and DNA of its rows. None of the V and J calls come from the authors' own analysis; TCRdb made them. In all, the sample holds 800,000 to 1,300,000 distinct CDR3 sequences, and around 27% of those were seen once. The top ten constitute 0.75% of the sample.

Donors were under 40 systemically healthy Caucasian individuals from Russia aged roughly 6 to 100 years. Each donor gave roughly 11 milliliters of peripheral blood, drawn into EDTA-treated Vacutainer tubes. PBMCs were isolated by Ficoll-Paque density-gradient centrifugation, with at least 6.5 million obtained per sample. Total RNA, at least 6 micrograms per sample, was extracted from PBMCs with Trizol reagent. The percentages of naive CD45RAhigh/CD27high T cells were determined by flow cytometry on a PBMC aliquot from every donor. Reading from cysteine to phenylalanine, the CDR3 counts 15 amino acids. Solely the CDR3 DNA is kept, with 45 bases framed from the first base. General conclusions and limits of the study: Compared with the aged group, more naive CD4+ T cells, fewer expanded clones and increased TCR diversity were shown by the long-lived group, suggesting age selection. Bulk unsorted PBMC profiling prevented conclusive comparison of naive and antigen-experienced compartments. A strong correlation was found between observed TCR beta diversity and the percentage of naive T cells measured by flow cytometry. Observed TCR beta diversity per million T cells fell roughly linearly with age, and a significant reduction was already apparent by age around 40. Because donor CMV infection status was unknown, age-related changes in expanded clonotypes were potentially confounded. Total diversity estimates from one million sequenced T cells were considered lower bounds and underestimates.

This clonotype was observed a few times. The clone's antigen remains unknown. No much larger clonotype is one base removed from it; base qualities were not supplied. These data were also filed under a second study, of T cells of mothers and their children. The second study's authors report: Nine systemically healthy Caucasian individuals served as donors, namely three mothers together with their six children. cDNA synthesis consumed the entire amount of extracted RNA, loaded at approximately 1.6 ug RNA in each 15 ul reaction. In the second PCR, sample barcodes and 2-4 random nucleotides were introduced via the M1S primer. Each mother yielded over 10 million TCR beta CDR3 reads and each child some 3 million reads. In both related and unrelated pairs, thymic selection shapes the output of TCR recombination in a similar way, with inherited differences having only a minor effect. Normalized repertoire overlap in related mother-child pairs was always slightly higher than in unrelated mother-child pairs, but the difference was never significant. No persistent microchimeric T cell clones were found, with a detection sensitivity of approximately 95 clones per million clonotypes. To look for features that set related mother-child pairs apart from unrelated individuals, the researchers ran deep NGS to compare the TCR beta repertoires of mothers and children. The mean age was roughly 40 +/- 4 years for the mothers and about 12 +/- 4 years for the children. Libraries were sequenced on Illumina HiSeq 2000 with 100+100 nt paired-end reads after adapter ligation with NEBNext reagents. Mother and child libraries were prepared a month apart and sequenced in separate runs to prevent cross-contamination. For each donor, somewhere between about 450,000 and 2,000,000 distinct TCR beta clonotypes were identified. Naive TCR beta clonotypes were estimated from low-frequency clonotypes matched to each donor's FACS-determined naive share, without sorting.

This chain is built from TRBV12-3 or TRBV12-4 and TRBJ2-5, with 9 middle bases fitting TRBD1. The J call may be in error: the DNA end matches TRBJ2-7 better. The source material was blood. The clonotype originates from a girl aged 2 to 9 in good health. The CDR3 loop reads CASNTGGQGSYEQYF. The nucleotide sequence is given as TGTGCCAGCAACACCGGAGGACAGGGGTCCTACGAGCAGTACTTC.